This T cell receptor (beta chain) was sequenced for a study of cytomegalovirus exposure and HLA in healthy donors. Study findings and constraints: Follow-up analysis later connected one missense variant in DCLRE1C with trimming of TCR beta V- and J-genes. Earlier analysis found most TCR beta V segments productive about 87% or about 30% of the time.

Comment on this clone: Its specificity is unknown.

V was cut by 4 bases and J by 0 bases, with 9 bases left in between. The CDR3 runs 14 residues. Germline CDR1 and CDR2: MNHNS and SASEGT. Researchers ran the PCR with 60 Vbeta and 13 Jbeta primers. The table came from immunoSEQ multiplex PCR; TCRdb's copy has only in-frame clones and leaves some out. The sample consists of about 170,000 clones, approximately 81% of them appearing once. Sequenced: PBMCs. The chain employs TRBV6-1 and TRBJ1-2; D may be TRBD1 (5 bases). This clonotype was obtained from a man aged 30-40 years in good health and CMV-seropositive. CDR3 in DNA: TGTGCCAGCAGTGCAGGGTCAGCTAACTATGGCTACACCTTC. It yields the protein CASSAGSANYGYTF.